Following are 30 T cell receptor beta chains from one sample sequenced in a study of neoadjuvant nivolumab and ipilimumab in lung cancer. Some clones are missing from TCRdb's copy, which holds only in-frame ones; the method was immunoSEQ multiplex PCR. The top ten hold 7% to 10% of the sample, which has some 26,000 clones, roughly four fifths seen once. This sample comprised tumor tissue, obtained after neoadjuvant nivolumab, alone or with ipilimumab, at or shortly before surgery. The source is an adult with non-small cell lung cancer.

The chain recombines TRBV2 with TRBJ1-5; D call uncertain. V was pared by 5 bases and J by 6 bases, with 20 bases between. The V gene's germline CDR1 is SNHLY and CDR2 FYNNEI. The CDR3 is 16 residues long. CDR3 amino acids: CASSPPGRGNIQPQHF. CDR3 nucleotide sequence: TGTGCCAGCAGTCCCCCCGGTCGGGGAAACATTCAGCCCCAGCATTTT.

In DNA, the CDR3 is TGTGCCAGCAGCGTCGATTACAATGAGCAGTTCTTC. It translates to CASSVDYNEQFF. V and J are TRBV5-4 and TRBJ2-1; D is unresolved. The CDR3 sequence is 12 residues long. Germline V lookup: CDR1 SGHNT, CDR2 YYREEE (reference sequence). V was clipped by 4 bases and J by 4 bases, with 6 bases between them.

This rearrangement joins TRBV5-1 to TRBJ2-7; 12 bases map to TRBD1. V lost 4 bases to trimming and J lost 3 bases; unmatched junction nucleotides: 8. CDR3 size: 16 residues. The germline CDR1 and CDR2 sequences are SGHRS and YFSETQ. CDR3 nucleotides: TGCGCCAGCAGCGCCGGGACAGGGGGCTCCATCTACGAGCAGTACTTC. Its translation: CASSAGTGGSIYEQYF.

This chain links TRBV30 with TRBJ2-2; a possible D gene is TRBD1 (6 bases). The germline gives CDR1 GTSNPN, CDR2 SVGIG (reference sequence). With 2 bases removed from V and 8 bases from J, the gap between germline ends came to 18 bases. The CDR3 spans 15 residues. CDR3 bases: TGTGCCTGGAGTCCCTATACAGGGATCCGGGGGGAGCTGTTTTTT. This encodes CAWSPYTGIRGELFF.

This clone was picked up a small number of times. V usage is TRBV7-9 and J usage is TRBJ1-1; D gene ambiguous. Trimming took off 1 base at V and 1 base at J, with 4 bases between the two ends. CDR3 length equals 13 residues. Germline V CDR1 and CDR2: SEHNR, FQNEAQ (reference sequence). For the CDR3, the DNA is TGTGCCAGCAGCTTAGGGGAGAACACTGAAGCTTTCTTT. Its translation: CASSLGENTEAFF.

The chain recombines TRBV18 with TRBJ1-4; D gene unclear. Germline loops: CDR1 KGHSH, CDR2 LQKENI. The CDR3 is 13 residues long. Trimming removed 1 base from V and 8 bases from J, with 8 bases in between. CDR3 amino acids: CASSPQREEKLFF. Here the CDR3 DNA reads TGTGCCAGCTCACCACAGAGGGAGGAAAAACTGTTTTTT.

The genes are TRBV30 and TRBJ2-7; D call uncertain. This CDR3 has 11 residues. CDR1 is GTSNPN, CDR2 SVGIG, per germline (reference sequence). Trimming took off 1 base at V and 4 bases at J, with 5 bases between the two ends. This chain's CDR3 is CAWSAFYEQYF. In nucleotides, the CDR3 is TGTGCCTGGAGTGCCTTTTACGAGCAGTACTTC.

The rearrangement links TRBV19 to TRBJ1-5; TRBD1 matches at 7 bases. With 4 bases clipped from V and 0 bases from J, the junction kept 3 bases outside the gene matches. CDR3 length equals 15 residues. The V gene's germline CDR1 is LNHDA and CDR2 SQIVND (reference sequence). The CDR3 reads CASSRTGYSNQPQHF. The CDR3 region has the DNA TGTGCCAGTAGTAGGACAGGTTATAGCAATCAGCCCCAGCATTTT.

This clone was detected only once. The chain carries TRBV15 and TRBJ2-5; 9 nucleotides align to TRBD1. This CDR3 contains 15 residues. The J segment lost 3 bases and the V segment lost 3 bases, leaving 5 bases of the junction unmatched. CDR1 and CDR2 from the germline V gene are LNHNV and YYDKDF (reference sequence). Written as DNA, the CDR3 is TGTGCCACCAGCAGGGGAACAGGGGGCGAAGAGACCCAGTACTTC. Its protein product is CATSRGTGGEETQYF. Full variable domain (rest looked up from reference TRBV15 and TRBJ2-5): DAMVIQNPRYQVTQFGKPVTLSCSQTLNHNVMYWYQQKSSQAPKLLFHYYDKDFNNEADTPDNFQSRRPNTSFCFLDIRSPGLGDTAMYLCATSRGTGGEETQYFGPGTRLLVL.

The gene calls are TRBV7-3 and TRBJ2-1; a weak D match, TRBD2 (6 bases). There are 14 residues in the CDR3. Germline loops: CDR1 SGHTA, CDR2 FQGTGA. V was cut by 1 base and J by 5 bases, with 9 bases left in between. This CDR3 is CASSLMVADNEQFF. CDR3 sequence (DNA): TGTGCCAGCAGCTTAATGGTAGCGGACAATGAGCAGTTCTTC.

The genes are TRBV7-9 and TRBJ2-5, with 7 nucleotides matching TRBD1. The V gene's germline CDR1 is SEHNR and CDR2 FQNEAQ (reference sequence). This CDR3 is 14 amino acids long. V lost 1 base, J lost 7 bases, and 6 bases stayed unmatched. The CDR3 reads CASSLGRGQMTQYF. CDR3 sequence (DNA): TGTGCCAGCAGCTTAGGAAGGGGGCAGATGACCCAGTACTTC.

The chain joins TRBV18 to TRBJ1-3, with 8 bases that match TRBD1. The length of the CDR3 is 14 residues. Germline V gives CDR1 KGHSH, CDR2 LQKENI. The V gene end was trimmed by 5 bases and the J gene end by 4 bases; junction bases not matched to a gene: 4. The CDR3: CASSSGQDGNTIYF. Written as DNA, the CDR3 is TGTGCCAGCTCATCGGGACAGGACGGAAACACCATATATTTT.

CDR3 sequence (DNA): TGTGCCAGCAGCTTGGGGCGACTCTTAAGCTCCTACGAGCAGTACTTC. Residues: CASSLGRLLSSYEQYF. The chain uses TRBV5-4 and TRBJ2-7; D is undetermined. Between the trimmed V and J ends, which lost 0 bases and 0 bases, there was a span of 13 bases. Germline assignment: CDR1 SGHNT and CDR2 YYREEE (reference sequence). This CDR3 comprises 16 residues.

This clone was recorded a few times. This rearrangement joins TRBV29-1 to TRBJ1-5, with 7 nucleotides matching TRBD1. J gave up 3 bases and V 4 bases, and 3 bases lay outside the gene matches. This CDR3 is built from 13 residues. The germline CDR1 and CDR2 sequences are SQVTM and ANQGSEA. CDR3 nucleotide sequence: TGCAGCGTTGCCGACAGGGACAATCAGCCCCAGCATTTT. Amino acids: CSVADRDNQPQHF.

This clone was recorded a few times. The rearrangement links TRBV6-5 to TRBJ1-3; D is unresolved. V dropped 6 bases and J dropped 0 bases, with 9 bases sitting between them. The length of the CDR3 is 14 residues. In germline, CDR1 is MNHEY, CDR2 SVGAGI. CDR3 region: CASRRDNSGNTIYF. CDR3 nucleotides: TGTGCCAGCAGACGAGATAACTCTGGAAACACCATATATTTT.

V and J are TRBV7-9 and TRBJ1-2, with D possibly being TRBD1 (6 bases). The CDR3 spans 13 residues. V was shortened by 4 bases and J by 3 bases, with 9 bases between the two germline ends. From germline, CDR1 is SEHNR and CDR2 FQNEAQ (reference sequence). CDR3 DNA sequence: TGTGCCAGCAGCTCCCAGGGGTACTATGGCTACACCTTC. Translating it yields CASSSQGYYGYTF.

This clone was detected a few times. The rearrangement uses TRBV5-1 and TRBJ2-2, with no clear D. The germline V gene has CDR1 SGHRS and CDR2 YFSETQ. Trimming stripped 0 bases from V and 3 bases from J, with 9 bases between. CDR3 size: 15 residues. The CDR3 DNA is TGCGCCAGCAGCTTGGCGGAGAGGTACACCGGGGAGCTGTTTTTT. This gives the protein CASSLAERYTGELFF.

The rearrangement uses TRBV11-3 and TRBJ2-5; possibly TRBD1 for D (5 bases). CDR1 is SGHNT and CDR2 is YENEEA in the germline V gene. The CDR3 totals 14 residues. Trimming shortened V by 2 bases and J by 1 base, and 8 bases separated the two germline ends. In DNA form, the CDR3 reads TGTGCCAGCAGCTTATGGCAGGGCCAAGAGACCCAGTACTTC. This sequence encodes CASSLWQGQETQYF.

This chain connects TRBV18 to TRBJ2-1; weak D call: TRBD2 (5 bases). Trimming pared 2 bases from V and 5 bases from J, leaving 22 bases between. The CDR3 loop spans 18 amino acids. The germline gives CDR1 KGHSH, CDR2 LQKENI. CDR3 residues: CASSPRAMGPWENNEQFF. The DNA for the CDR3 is TGTGCCAGCTCACCAAGGGCAATGGGTCCCTGGGAGAACAATGAGCAGTTCTTC. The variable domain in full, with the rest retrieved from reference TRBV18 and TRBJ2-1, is NAGVMQNPRHLVRRRGQEARLRCSPMKGHSHVYWYRQLPEEGLKFMVYLQKENIIDESGMPKERFSAEFPKEGPSILRIQQVVRGDSAAYFCASSPRAMGPWENNEQFFGPGTRLTVL.

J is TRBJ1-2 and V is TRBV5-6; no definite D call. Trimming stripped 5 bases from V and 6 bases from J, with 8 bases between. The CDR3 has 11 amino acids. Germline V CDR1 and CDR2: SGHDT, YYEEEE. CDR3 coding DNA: TGTGCCAGCAGGGGTAGGAATGGCTACACCTTC. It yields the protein CASRGRNGYTF.

The CDR3, as DNA: TGTGCCAGCTCACCAGACAGGGGGCAAGAGACCCAGTACTTC. Its protein is CASSPDRGQETQYF. The genes are TRBV18 and TRBJ2-5, with 9 bases identical to TRBD1. The J segment lost 2 bases and the V segment lost 2 bases, leaving 0 bases of the junction unmatched. In germline, CDR1 is KGHSH, CDR2 LQKENI. This CDR3 spans 14 amino acids.

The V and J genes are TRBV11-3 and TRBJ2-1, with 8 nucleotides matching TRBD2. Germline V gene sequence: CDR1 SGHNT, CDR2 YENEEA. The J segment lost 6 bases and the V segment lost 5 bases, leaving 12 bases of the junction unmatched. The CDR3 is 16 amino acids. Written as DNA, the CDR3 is TGTGCCAGCAGCCCCGTGGCGGCTAGCGGGCTCAATGAGCAGTTCTTC. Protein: CASSPVAASGLNEQFF.

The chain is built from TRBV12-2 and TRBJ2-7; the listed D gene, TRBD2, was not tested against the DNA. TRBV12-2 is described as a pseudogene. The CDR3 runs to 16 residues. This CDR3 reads CASRFDGLAGGYEQYF. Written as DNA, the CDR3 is TGTGCAAGTCGCTTCGACGGACTAGCGGGAGGCTACGAGCAGTACTTC.

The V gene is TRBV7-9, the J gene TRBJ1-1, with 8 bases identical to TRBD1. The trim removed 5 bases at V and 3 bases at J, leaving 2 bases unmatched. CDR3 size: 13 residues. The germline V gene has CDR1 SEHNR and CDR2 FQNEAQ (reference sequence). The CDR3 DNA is TGTGCCAGCAGCCGGACAGGGTACACTGAAGCTTTCTTT. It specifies CASSRTGYTEAFF.

DNA of the CDR3: TGTGCCAGCAGTTACTCTACCCCCCCGGGAGCCAACGTCCTGACTTTC. Translated: CASSYSTPPGANVLTF. The chain recombines TRBV6-5 with TRBJ2-6; weak D call: TRBD2 (5 bases). This CDR3 has 16 amino acids. The germline CDR1 and CDR2 sequences are MNHEY and SVGAGI. V was shortened by 0 bases and J by 7 bases, with 13 bases between the two germline ends.

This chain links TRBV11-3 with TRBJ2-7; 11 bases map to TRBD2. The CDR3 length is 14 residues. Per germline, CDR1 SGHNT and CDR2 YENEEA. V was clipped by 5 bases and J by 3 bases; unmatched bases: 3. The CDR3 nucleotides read TGTGCCAGCAGCCCCCTAGCGGGAGGCTACGAGCAGTACTTC. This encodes CASSPLAGGYEQYF. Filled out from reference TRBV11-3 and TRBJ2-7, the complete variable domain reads EAGVVQSPRYKIIEKKQPVAFWCNPISGHNTLYWYLQNLGQGPELLIRYENEEAVDDSQLPKDRFSAERLKGVDSTLKIQPAELGDSAVYLCASSPLAGGYEQYFGPGTRLTVT.

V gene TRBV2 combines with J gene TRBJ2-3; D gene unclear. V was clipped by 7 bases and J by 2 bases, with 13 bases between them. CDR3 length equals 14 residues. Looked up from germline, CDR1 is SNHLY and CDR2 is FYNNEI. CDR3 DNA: TGTGCCAGCAAGGAAATCCTCACCACAGATACGCAGTATTTT. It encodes CASKEILTTDTQYF.

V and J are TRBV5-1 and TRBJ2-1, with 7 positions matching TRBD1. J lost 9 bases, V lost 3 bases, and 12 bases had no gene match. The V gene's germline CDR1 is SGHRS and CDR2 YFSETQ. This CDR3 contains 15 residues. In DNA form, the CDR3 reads TGCGCCAGCAGCTCGACAGGGTGGGAAAGGGGTGAGCAGTTCTTC. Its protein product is CASSSTGWERGEQFF.

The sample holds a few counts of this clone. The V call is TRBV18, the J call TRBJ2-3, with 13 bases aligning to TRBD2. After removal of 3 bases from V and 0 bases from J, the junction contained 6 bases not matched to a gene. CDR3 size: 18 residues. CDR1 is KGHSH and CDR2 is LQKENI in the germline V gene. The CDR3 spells CASSPLGLAGASTDTQYF. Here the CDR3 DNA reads TGTGCCAGCTCACCTCTTGGACTAGCGGGAGCAAGCACAGATACGCAGTATTTT.

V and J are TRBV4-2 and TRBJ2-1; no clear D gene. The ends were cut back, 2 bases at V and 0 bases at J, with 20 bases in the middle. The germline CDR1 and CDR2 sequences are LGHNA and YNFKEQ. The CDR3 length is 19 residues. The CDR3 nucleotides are TGTGCCAGCAGCCAACCGGAGATTGGGCGCTCGAGCTCCTACAATGAGCAGTTCTTC. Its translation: CASSQPEIGRSSSYNEQFF.